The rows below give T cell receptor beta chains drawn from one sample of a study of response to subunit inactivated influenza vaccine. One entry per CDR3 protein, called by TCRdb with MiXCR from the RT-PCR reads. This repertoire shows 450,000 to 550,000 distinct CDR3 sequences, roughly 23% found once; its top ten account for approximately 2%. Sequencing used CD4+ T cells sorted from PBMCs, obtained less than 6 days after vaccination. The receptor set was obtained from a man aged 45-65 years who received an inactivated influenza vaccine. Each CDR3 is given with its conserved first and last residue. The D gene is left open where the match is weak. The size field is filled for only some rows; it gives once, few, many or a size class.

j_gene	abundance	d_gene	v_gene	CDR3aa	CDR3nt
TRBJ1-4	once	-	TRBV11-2	CASSLSREEKLFF	TGTGCCAGCAGCCTAAGCAGGGAAGAAAAACTGTTTTTT
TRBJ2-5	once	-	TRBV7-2	CAIVENQETQYF	TGTGCCATAGTAGAGAACCAAGAGACCCAGTACTTC
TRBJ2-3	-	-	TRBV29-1	CSARPILNTDTQYF	TGCAGCGCCCGGCCGATCTTGAACACAGATACGCAGTATTTT
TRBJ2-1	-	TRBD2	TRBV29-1	CSVHQGGRGAYNEQFF	TGCAGCGTCCACCAAGGAGGGCGGGGGGCTTACAATGAGCAGTTCTTC
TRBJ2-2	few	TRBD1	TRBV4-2	CASSRRDSRTGELFF	TGTGCCAGCAGCAGACGGGACAGCCGCACCGGGGAGCTGTTTTTT
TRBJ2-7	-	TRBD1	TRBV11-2	CASSFTGAHEQYF	TGTGCCAGCAGTTTTACAGGGGCCCACGAGCAGTACTTC
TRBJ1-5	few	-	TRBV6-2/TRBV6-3	CASSFWGGNQPQHF	TGTGCCAGCAGCTTTTGGGGGGGCAATCAGCCCCAGCATTTT
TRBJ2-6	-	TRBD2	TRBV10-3	CAISEVGGGPSGANVLTF	TGTGCCATCAGTGAAGTCGGGGGAGGGCCTTCTGGGGCCAACGTCCTGACTTTC
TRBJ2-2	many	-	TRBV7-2	CASSLVWGANTGELFF	TGTGCCAGCAGCTTAGTATGGGGGGCGAACACCGGGGAGCTGTTTTTT
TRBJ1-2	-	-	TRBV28	CASTPLRGSKGYTF	TGTGCCAGCACCCCCCTTAGGGGATCGAAAGGCTACACCTTC
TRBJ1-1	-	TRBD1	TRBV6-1	CASRVQGDRRTEAFF	TGTGCCAGCAGAGTACAGGGGGATCGGCGCACTGAAGCTTTCTTT
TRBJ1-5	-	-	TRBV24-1	CATSDLSSNQPQHF	TGTGCCACCAGTGATTTGAGTAGCAATCAGCCCCAGCATTTT
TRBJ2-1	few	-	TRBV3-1	CASSQEGENEQFF	TGTGCCAGCAGCCAAGAGGGGGAGAATGAGCAGTTCTTC
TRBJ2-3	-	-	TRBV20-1	CSADRASLLTDTQYF	TGCAGTGCGGACCGGGCCTCATTACTCACAGATACGCAGTATTTT
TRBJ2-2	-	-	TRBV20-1	CSAKRSIANTGELFF	TGCAGTGCTAAGAGGAGTATCGCGAACACCGGGGAGCTGTTTTTT
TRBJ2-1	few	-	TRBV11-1	CASSPSPRQGRRGHEQFF	TGTGCCAGCAGCCCCAGTCCAAGGCAGGGTAGGAGAGGACATGAGCAGTTCTTC
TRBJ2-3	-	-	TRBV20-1	CSAVRGGSTDTQYF	TGCAGTGCTGTGCGAGGGGGGAGCACAGATACGCAGTATTTT
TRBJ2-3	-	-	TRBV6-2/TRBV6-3	CASRWEGTDTQYF	TGTGCCAGCAGGTGGGAGGGCACAGATACGCAGTATTTT
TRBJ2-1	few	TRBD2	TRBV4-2	CASSRSLSGSSYNEQFF	TGTGCCAGCAGCCGATCACTTAGCGGGAGCTCCTACAATGAGCAGTTCTTC
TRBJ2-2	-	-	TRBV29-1	CSVEIPGLITGELFF	TGCAGCGTTGAAATCCCTGGGCTGATCACCGGGGAGCTGTTTTTT
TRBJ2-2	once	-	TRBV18	CASSVTSGTRTGELFF	TGTGCCAGCTCAGTCACATCCGGGACTCGCACCGGGGAGCTGTTTTTT
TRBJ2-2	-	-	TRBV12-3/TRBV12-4	CASKGRTDTGELFF	TGTGCCAGCAAGGGCAGGACGGACACCGGGGAGCTGTTTTTT
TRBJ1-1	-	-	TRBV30	CAWSFGGRGTEAFF	TGTGCCTGGAGTTTTGGGGGGCGCGGCACTGAAGCTTTCTTT
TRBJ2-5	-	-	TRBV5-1	CASSWGRVETQYF	TGCGCCAGCAGCTGGGGGCGCGTTGAGACCCAGTACTTC
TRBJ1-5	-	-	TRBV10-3	CAISQGGNQPQHF	TGTGCCATCAGCCAGGGCGGTAATCAGCCCCAGCATTTT
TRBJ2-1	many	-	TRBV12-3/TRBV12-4	CASRRQSSYNEQFF	TGTGCCAGCCGCCGACAGAGCTCCTACAATGAGCAGTTCTTC
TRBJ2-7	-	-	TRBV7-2	CASSLWRGPYEQYF	TGTGCCAGCAGCTTGTGGCGGGGGCCCTACGAGCAGTACTTC
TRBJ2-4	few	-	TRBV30	CAWSVRGTNIQYF	TGTGCCTGGAGTGTACGAGGGACAAACATTCAGTACTTC
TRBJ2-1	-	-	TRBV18	CASCRAYNNEQFF	TGTGCCAGCTGTAGGGCTTATAACAATGAGCAGTTCTTC
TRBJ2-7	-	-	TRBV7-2	CASSARDGTYEQYF	TGTGCCAGCAGCGCACGGGACGGTACCTACGAGCAGTACTTC
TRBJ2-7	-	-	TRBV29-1	CSVEIGWQGLGYEQYF	TGCAGCGTTGAAATCGGTTGGCAGGGTCTTGGCTACGAGCAGTACTTC